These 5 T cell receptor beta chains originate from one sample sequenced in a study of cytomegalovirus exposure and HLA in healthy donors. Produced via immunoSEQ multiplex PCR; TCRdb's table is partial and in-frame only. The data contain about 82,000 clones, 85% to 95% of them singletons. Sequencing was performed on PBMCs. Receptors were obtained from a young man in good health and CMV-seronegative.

This chain's CDR3 is CAWSVQTQGQPQHF. Here the CDR3 DNA reads TGTGCCTGGAGTGTACAGACCCAAGGTCAGCCCCAGCATTTT. The chain combines TRBV30 with TRBJ1-5; D uncertain. Deletions cut 0 bases from V and 6 bases from J, with 12 bases between. Germline CDR1 is GTSNPN and CDR2 is SVGIG (reference sequence). This CDR3 is built from 14 residues.

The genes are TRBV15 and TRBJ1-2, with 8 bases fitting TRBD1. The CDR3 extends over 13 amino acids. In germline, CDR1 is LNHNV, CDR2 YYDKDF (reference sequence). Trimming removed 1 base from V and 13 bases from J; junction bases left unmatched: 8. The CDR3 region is CATSRVIDRGFTF. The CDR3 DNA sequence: TGTGCCACCAGCAGAGTGATAGACAGGGGTTTCACCTTC.

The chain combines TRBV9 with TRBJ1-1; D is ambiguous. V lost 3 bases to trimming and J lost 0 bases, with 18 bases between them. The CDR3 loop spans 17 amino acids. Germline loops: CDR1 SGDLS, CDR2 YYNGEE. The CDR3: CASSAPLEGRMNTEAFF. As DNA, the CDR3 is TGTGCCAGCAGCGCTCCGCTGGAGGGCCGGATGAACACTGAAGCTTTCTTT.

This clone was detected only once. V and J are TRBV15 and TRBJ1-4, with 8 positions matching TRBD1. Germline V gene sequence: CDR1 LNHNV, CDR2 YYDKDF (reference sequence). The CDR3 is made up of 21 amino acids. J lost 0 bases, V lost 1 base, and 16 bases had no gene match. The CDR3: CATSRARTGLNAFATNEKLFF. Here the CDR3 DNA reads TGTGCCACCAGCAGAGCTAGGACAGGGCTTAACGCTTTTGCAACTAATGAAAAACTGTTTTTT.

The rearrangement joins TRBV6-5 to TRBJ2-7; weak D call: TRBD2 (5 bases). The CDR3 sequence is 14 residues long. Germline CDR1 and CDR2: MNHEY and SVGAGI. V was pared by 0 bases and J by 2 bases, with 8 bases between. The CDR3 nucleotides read TGTGCCAGCAGTTACTCGGACGGGACCTACGAGCAGTACTTC. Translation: CASSYSDGTYEQYF.